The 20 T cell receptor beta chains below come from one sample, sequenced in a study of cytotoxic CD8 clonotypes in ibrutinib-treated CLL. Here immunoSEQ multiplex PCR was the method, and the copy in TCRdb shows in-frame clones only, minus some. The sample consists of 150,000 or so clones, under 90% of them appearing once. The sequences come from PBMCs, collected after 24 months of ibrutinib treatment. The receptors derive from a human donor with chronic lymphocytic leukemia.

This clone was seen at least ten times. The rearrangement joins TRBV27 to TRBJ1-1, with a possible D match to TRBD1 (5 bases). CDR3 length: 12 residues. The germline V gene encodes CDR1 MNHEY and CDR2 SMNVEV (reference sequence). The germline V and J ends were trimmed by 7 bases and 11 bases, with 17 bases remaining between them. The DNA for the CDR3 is TGTGCCAGCACAGGCCGGGCGGGGGGGGCTTTCTTT. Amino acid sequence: CASTGRAGGAFF.

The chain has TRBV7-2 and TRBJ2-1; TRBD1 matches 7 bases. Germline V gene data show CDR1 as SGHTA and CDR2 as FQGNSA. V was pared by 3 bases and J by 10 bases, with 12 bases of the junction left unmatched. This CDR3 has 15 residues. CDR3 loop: CASSFVGGGLEEQFF. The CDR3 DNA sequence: TGTGCCAGCAGCTTTGTAGGGGGCGGCCTCGAGGAGCAGTTCTTC.

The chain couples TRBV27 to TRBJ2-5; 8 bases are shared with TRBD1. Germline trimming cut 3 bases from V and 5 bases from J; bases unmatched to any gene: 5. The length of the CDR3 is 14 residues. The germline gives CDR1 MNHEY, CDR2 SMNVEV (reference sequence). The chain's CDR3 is CASSLTGDGETQYF. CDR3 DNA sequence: TGTGCCAGCAGTTTGACAGGGGACGGGGAGACCCAGTACTTC.

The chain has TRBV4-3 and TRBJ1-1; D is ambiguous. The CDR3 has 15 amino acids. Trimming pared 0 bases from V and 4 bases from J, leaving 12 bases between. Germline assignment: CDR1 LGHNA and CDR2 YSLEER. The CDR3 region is CASSQDRGNPTEAFF. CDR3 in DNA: TGCGCCAGCAGCCAAGATAGAGGTAACCCCACTGAAGCTTTCTTT.

In nucleotides, the CDR3 is TGTGCCAGCAGCGACAGAAATCACGAGCAGTACTTC. Protein sequence: CASSDRNHEQYF. The chain combines TRBV27 with TRBJ2-7, with D perhaps TRBD1 (5 bases). The CDR3 has 12 residues. Per germline, CDR1 MNHEY and CDR2 SMNVEV (reference sequence). Trimming shortened V by 6 bases and J by 5 bases, and 11 bases separated the two germline ends.

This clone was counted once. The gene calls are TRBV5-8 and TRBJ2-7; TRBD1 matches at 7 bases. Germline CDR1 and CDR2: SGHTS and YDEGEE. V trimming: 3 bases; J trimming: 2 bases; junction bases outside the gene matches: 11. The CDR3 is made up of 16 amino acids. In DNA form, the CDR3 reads TGTGCCAGCAGCTGGACAGGCCTATCTTGGGCCTACGAGCAGTACTTC. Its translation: CASSWTGLSWAYEQYF.

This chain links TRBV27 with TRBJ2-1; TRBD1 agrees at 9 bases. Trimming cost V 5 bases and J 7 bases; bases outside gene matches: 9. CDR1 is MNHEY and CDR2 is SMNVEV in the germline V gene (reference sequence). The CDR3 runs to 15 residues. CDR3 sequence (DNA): TGTGCCAGCAGTCTTCGTGGACAGGGGCGAAATGAGCAGTTCTTC. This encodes CASSLRGQGRNEQFF.

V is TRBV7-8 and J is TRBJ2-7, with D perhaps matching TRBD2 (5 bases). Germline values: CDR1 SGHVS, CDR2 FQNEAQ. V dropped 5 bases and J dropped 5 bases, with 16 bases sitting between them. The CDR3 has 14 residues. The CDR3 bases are TGTGCCAGCAGCCCCTACCGGGGAAACAACGAGCAGTACTTC. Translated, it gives CASSPYRGNNEQYF.

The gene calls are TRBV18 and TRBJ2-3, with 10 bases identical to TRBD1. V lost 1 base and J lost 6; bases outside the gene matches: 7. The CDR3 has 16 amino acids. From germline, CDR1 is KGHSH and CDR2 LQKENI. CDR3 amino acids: CASSPLGGTGADTQYF. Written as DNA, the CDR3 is TGTGCCAGCTCACCACTTGGGGGGACAGGGGCTGATACGCAGTATTTT.

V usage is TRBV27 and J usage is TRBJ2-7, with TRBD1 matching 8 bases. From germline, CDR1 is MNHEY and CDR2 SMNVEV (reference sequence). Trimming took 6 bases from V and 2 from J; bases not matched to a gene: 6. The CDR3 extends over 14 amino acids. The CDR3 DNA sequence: TGTGCCAGCAGGAAGGGACAGGTTCCCTACGAGCAGTACTTC. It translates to CASRKGQVPYEQYF.

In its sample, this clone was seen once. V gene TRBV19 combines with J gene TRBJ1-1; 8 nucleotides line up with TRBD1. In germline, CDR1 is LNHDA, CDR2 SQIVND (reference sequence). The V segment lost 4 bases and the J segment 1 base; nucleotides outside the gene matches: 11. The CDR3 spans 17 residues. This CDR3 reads CASSRRTLDRENTEAFF. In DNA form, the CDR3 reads TGTGCCAGTAGTAGACGAACCTTGGACAGGGAGAACACTGAAGCTTTCTTT.

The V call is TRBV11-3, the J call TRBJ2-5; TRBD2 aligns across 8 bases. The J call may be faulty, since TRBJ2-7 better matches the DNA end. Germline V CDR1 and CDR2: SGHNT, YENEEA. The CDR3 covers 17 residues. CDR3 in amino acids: CASSTSGPGGRYHEQYF. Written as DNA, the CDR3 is TGTGCCAGCAGCACATCTGGCCCCGGCGGGAGGTACCACGAGCAGTACTTC.

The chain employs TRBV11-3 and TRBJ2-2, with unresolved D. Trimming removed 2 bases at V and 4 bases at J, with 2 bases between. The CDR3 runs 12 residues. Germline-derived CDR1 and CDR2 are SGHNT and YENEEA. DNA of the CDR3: TGTGCCAGCAGCTTAAGCACCGGGGAGCTGTTTTTT. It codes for CASSLSTGELFF.

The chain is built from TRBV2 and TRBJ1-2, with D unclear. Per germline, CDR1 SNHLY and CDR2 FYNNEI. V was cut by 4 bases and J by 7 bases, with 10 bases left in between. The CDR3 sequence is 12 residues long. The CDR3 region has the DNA TGTGCCAGCAGTGGAGGAGACCGTGGCTACACCTTC. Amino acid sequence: CASSGGDRGYTF. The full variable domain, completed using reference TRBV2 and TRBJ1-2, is EPEVTQTPSHQVTQMGQEVILRCVPISNHLYFYWYRQILGQKVEFLVSFYNNEISEKSEIFDDQFSVERPDGSNFTLKIRSTKLEDSAMYFCASSGGDRGYTFGSGTRLTVV.

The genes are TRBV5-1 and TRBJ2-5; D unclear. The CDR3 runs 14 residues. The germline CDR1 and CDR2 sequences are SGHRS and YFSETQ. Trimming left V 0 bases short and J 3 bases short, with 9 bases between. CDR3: CASSLGPEKETQYF. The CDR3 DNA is TGCGCCAGCAGCTTGGGACCGGAGAAAGAGACCCAGTACTTC.

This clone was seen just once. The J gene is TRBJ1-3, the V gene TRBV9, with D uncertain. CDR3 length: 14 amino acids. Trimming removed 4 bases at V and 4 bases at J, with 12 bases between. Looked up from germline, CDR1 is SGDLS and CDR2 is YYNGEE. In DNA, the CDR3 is TGTGCCAGCAGCTCCAACGTCCCCGGAAACACCATATATTTT. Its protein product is CASSSNVPGNTIYF.

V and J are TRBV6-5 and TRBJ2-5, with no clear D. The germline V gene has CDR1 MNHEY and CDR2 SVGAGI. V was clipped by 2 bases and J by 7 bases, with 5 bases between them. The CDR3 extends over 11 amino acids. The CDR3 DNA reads TGTGCCAGCAGTTACGGTAGGACCCAGTACTTC. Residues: CASSYGRTQYF.

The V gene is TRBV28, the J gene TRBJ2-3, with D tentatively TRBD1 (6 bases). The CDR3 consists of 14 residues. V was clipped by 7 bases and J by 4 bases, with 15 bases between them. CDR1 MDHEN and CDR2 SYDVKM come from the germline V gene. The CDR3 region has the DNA TGTGCCAGCAATTCTGCAGGGGCCGCAGATACGCAGTATTTT. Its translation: CASNSAGAADTQYF.

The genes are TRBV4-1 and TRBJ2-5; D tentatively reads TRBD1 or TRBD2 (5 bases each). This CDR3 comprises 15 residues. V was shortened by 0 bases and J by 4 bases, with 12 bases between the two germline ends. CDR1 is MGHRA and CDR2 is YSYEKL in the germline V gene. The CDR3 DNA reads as TGCGCCAGCAGCCAAGATGTACGGGGCGCAGAGACCCAGTACTTC. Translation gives CASSQDVRGAETQYF.

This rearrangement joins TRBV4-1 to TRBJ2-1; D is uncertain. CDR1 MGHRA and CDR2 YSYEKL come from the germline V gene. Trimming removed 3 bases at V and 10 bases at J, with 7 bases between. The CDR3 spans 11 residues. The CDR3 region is CASSQNSEQFF. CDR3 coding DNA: TGCGCCAGCAGCCAGAATAGCGAGCAGTTCTTC.